This T cell receptor (beta chain) was captured in a study of cytomegalovirus exposure and HLA in healthy donors. PCR amplification relied on 60 Vbeta primers (plus 13 Jbeta primers). Repertoires were generated with immunoSEQ multiplex PCR, while TCRdb's copy carries only in-frame clones and drops some. The sample includes tens of thousands of clones, around 80% of them seen just once. J was trimmed by 2 bases and V by 5 bases; bases with no gene match: 3. Per the germline V gene, CDR1 is LNHDA and CDR2 is SQIVND (reference sequence). The CDR3 loop spans 14 amino acids. This clone was detected once. The genes are TRBV19 and TRBJ1-5; 7 bases fit TRBD1. The sample consisted of PBMCs. The TCR was taken from a male donor in good health and CMV-seropositive. CDR3 loop: CASSSGGGNQPQHF. The CDR3, as DNA: TGTGCCAGTAGTTCAGGGGGAGGCAATCAGCCCCAGCATTTT.